The 10 T cell receptor beta chains listed next were all sequenced from one sample in a study of shared clonotypes between healthy human individuals. Clones were sequenced by immunoSEQ multiplex PCR, and TCRdb holds only the in-frame ones, with some missing. The sample lists about 680,000 clones; around four fifths were seen once. Sample: memory CD4+ T cells sorted from blood. Described subset: CD45RA-negative fraction. The receptor set was obtained from a woman aged 30 to 39 in good health.

This chain uses TRBV5-1 with TRBJ2-2; 7 bases are shared with TRBD2. J was trimmed by 2 bases and V by 4 bases; bases with no gene match: 5. The CDR3 has 15 amino acids. The germline CDR1 and CDR2 sequences are SGHRS and YFSETQ. Written as DNA, the CDR3 is TGCGCCAGCAGCCTCTGGGACTATAACACCGGGGAGCTGTTTTTT. Translation gives CASSLWDYNTGELFF.

The chain recombines TRBV6-5 with TRBJ1-2, with D uncertain. V shed 5 bases and J shed 4 bases, with 5 bases lying between them. The CDR3 has 11 amino acids. Germline CDR1 is MNHEY and CDR2 is SVGAGI. The DNA for the CDR3 is TGTGCCAGCAGTAATGGCTATGGCTACACCTTC. The encoded protein is CASSNGYGYTF.

V and J are TRBV7-9 and TRBJ2-5, with no clear D. There are 14 residues in the CDR3. With 5 bases removed from V and 1 base from J, the gap between germline ends came to 11 bases. Germline loops: CDR1 SEHNR, CDR2 FQNEAQ (reference sequence). The CDR3 here is CASSNSRPQETQYF. The CDR3 DNA reads TGTGCCAGCAGCAATTCCAGGCCCCAAGAGACCCAGTACTTC.

On this clone: At the DNA level, this CDR3 is encoded by other sequences in the same sample as well. This chain uses TRBV5-1 with TRBJ2-1; D is perhaps TRBD2 (5 bases). V lost 2 bases and J 0 bases, leaving 9 bases between the germline ends. The CDR3 contains 15 residues. In germline, CDR1 is SGHRS, CDR2 YFSETQ. CDR3 protein: CASSFSVSSYNEQFF. The CDR3 DNA reads TGCGCCAGCAGCTTTAGCGTAAGCTCCTACAATGAGCAGTTCTTC.

The V call is TRBV2, the J call TRBJ1-2, with 8 bases fitting TRBD1. The CDR3 length is 13 residues. Germline V gene lookup returns CDR1 SNHLY and CDR2 FYNNEI. V lost 6 bases to trimming and J lost 14 bases; unmatched junction nucleotides: 14. CDR3 DNA sequence: TGTGCCAGCAGGACAGGGGACCTTAATACCGCGACCTTC. Amino acids: CASRTGDLNTATF. The complete variable domain, with remaining parts taken from reference TRBV2 and TRBJ1-2, reads EPEVTQTPSHQVTQMGQEVILRCVPISNHLYFYWYRQILGQKVEFLVSFYNNEISEKSEIFDDQFSVERPDGSNFTLKIRSTKLEDSAMYFCASRTGDLNTATFGSGTRLTVV.

The chain links TRBV7-6 to TRBJ2-1, with no clear D. The CDR3 loop spans 11 amino acids. V dropped 3 bases and J dropped 9 bases, with 6 bases sitting between them. Germline CDR1 is SGHVS and CDR2 is FNYEAQ. As DNA, the CDR3 is TGTGCCAGCAGCTTGCAGCTTGAGCAGTTCTTC. It codes for CASSLQLEQFF.

This clone was detected a few times. The rearrangement links TRBV5-1 to TRBJ2-3, with 11 bases aligning to TRBD1. The CDR3 is made up of 16 amino acids. V was pared by 3 bases and J by 5 bases, with 8 bases of the junction left unmatched. Germline V gene sequence: CDR1 SGHRS, CDR2 YFSETQ. This CDR3 reads CASSYRTGGQGDTQYF. The DNA for the CDR3 is TGCGCCAGCAGCTACCGGACAGGGGGCCAGGGAGATACGCAGTATTTT.

The V and J genes are TRBV20-1 and TRBJ1-2, with D uncertain. This CDR3 is built from 8 residues. The germline gives CDR1 DFQATT, CDR2 SNEGSKA (reference sequence). CDR3 sequence (DNA): TGCAGCCCCGGTGGCTACACCTTC. It is translated as CSPGGYTF.

This clone has a single count. This chain joins TRBV19 and TRBJ2-1, with 11 positions matching TRBD2. The CDR3 loop spans 17 amino acids. Trimming cost V 5 bases and J 6 bases; bases outside gene matches: 12. Germline lookup yields CDR1 LNHDA and CDR2 SQIVND (reference sequence). For the CDR3, the DNA is TGTGCCAGTAGTGTCGCATTAACTAGCGGGAGTGTCAATGAGCAGTTCTTC. Its protein is CASSVALTSGSVNEQFF.

This clone has a handful of counts. V and J are TRBV28 and TRBJ2-5; D gene uncertain. Trimming took 7 bases from V and 0 from J, leaving 3 bases between them. This CDR3 contains 11 residues. The V gene's germline CDR1 is MDHEN and CDR2 SYDVKM. The CDR3 spells CASMHQETQYF. The CDR3 DNA reads TGTGCCAGCATGCACCAAGAGACCCAGTACTTC. Looking up the rest from reference TRBV28 and TRBJ2-5 gives the full variable domain: DVKVTQSSRYLVKRTGEKVFLECVQDMDHENMFWYRQDPGLGLRLIYFSYDVKMKEKGDIPEGYSVSREKKERFSLILESASTNQTSMYLCASMHQETQYFGPGTRLLVL.